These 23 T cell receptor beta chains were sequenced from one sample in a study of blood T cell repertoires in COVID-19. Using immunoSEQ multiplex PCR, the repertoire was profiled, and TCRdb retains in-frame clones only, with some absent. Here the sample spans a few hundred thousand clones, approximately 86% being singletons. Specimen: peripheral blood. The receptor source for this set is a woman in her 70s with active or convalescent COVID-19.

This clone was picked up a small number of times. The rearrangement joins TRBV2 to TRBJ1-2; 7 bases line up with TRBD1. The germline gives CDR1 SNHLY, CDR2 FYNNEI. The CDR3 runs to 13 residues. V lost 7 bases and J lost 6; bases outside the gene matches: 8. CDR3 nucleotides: TGTGCCAGCACACGGGACAGACAAAATGGCTACACCTTC. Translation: CASTRDRQNGYTF. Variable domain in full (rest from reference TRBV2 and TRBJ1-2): EPEVTQTPSHQVTQMGQEVILRCVPISNHLYFYWYRQILGQKVEFLVSFYNNEISEKSEIFDDQFSVERPDGSNFTLKIRSTKLEDSAMYFCASTRDRQNGYTFGSGTRLTVV.

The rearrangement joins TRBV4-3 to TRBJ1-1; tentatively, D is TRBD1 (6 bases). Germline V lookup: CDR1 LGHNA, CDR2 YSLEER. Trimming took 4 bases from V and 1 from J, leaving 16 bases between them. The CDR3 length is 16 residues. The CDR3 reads CASSRDTTGPNTEAFF. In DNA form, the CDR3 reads TGCGCCAGCAGCCGAGATACTACAGGGCCGAACACTGAAGCTTTCTTT.

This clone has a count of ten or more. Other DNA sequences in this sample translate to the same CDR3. CDR3 sequence reads: CASSPDNSGNTIYF. In nucleotides, the CDR3 is TGTGCCAGCAGCCCAGACAACTCTGGAAACACCATATATTTT. The V gene is TRBV3-1 (or the pseudogene TRBV3-2), the J gene TRBJ1-3; no definite D call. Germline CDR1 is LGHDT and CDR2 is YNNKEL (reference sequence). The CDR3 is 14 residues long. The V end was cut by 4 bases, the J end by 0 bases, with 7 bases between.

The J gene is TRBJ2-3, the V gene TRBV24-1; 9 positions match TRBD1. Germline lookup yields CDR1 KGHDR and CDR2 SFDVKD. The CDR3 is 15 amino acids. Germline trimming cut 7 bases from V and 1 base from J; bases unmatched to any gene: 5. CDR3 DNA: TGTGCCACCAGACACCGGGACAGGGGCACAGATACGCAGTATTTT. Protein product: CATRHRDRGTDTQYF.

In nucleotides, the CDR3 is TGTGCCAGCAGTTATCGGCCTTCGGGTGGAAACACCATATATTTT. Protein sequence: CASSYRPSGGNTIYF. The chain combines TRBV6-2 or TRBV6-3 with TRBJ1-3, with D unresolved. The V end lost 3 bases, the J end lost 3 bases, and 12 bases lay between the germline ends. The germline V gene encodes CDR1 MNHEY and CDR2 SVGEGT. CDR3 length: 15 amino acids.

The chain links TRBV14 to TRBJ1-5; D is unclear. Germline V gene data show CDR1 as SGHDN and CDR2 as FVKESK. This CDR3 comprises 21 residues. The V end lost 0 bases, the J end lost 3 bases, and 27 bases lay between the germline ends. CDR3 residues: CASSQDSEFPNPSALNQPQHF. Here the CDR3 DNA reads TGTGCCAGCAGCCAAGATTCGGAGTTTCCTAATCCCTCGGCTCTCAATCAGCCCCAGCATTTT.

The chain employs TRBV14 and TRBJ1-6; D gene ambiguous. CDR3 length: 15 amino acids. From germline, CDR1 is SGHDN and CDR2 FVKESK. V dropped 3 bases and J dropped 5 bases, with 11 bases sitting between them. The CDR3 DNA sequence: TGTGCCAGCAGCCAGCCGGACTTTGATAATTCACCCCTCCACTTT. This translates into CASSQPDFDNSPLHF.

The CDR3 region has the DNA TGTGCCAGCAGCCTATATATGCGGCCAGATACGCAGTATTTT. Encoded protein: CASSLYMRPDTQYF. This chain joins TRBV14 and TRBJ2-3, with unresolved D. Trimming removed 4 bases from V and 4 bases from J, with 12 bases in between. CDR3 length equals 14 residues. Germline V lookup: CDR1 SGHDN, CDR2 FVKESK.

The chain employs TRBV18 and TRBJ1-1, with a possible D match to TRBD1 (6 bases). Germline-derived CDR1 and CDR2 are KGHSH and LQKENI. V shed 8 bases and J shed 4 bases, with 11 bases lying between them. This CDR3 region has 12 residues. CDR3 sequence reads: CASGGGLTEAFF. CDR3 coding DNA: TGTGCCAGCGGGGGCGGGCTCACTGAAGCTTTCTTT.

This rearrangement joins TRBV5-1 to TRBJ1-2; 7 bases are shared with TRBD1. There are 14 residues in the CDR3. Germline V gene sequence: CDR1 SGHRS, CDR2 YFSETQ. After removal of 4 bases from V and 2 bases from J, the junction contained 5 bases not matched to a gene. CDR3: CASSADRANYGYTF. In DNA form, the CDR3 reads TGCGCCAGCAGCGCCGACAGGGCCAACTATGGCTACACCTTC.

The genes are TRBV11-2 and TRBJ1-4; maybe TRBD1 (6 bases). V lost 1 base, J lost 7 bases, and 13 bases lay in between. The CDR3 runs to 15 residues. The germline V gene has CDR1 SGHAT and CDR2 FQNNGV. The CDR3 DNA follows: TGTGCCAGCAGCTTAGGCGGGGGGCGCGGTGAAAAACTGTTTTTT. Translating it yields CASSLGGGRGEKLFF.

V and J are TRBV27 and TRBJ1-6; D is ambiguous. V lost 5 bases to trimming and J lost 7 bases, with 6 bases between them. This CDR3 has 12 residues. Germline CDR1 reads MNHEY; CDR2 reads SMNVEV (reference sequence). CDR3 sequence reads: CASSGRNSPLHF. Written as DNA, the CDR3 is TGTGCCAGCAGTGGCCGCAATTCACCCCTCCACTTT.

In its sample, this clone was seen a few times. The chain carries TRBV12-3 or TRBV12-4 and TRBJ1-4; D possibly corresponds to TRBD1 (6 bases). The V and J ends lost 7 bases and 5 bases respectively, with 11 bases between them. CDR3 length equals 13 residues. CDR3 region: CASKGTLNEKLFF. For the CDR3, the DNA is TGTGCCAGCAAAGGGACATTGAATGAAAAACTGTTTTTT.

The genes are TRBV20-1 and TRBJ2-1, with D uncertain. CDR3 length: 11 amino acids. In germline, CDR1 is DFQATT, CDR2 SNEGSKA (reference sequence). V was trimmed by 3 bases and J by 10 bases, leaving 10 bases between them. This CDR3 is CSASVGWEQFF. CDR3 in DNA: TGCAGTGCTAGCGTCGGTTGGGAGCAGTTCTTC.

The CDR3 sequence: CASSFHVANTGELFF. The DNA for the CDR3 is TGTGCCAGCAGCTTCCATGTTGCGAACACCGGGGAGCTGTTTTTT. The rearrangement links TRBV7-2 to TRBJ2-2; no definite D call. This CDR3 is built from 15 residues. Germline V lookup: CDR1 SGHTA, CDR2 FQGNSA. The germline V and J ends were trimmed by 3 bases and 0 bases, with 8 bases remaining between them.

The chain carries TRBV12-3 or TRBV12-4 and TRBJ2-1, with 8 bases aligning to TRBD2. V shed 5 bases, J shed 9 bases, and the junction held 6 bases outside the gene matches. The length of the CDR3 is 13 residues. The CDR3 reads CASSRGLAPEQFF. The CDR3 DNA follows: TGTGCCAGCAGTCGTGGACTAGCCCCTGAGCAGTTCTTC.

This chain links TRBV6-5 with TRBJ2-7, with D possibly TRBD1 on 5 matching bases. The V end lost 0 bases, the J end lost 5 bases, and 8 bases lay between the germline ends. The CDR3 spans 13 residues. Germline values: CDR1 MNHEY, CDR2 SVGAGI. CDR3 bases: TGTGCCAGCAGTTACTCTGCAGGGAACGAGCAGTACTTC. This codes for CASSYSAGNEQYF.

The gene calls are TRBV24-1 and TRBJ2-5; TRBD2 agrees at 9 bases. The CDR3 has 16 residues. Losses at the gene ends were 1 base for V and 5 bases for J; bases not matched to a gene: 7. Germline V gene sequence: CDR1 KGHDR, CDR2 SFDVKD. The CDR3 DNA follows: TGTGCCACCAGTGATTTTAGGCGGGGGGGCCAGGAGACCCAGTACTTC. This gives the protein CATSDFRRGGQETQYF.

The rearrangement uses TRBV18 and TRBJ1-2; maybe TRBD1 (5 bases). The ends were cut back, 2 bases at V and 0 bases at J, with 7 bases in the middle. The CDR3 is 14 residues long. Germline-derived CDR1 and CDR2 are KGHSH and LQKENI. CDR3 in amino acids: CASSPGAPNYGYTF. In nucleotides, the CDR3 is TGTGCCAGCTCACCAGGGGCTCCTAACTATGGCTACACCTTC.

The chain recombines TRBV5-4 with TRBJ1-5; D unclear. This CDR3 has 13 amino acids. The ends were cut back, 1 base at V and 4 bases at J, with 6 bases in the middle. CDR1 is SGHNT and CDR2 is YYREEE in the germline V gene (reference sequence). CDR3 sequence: CASSLSPNQPQHF. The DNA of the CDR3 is TGTGCCAGCAGCTTGAGCCCTAATCAGCCCCAGCATTTT.

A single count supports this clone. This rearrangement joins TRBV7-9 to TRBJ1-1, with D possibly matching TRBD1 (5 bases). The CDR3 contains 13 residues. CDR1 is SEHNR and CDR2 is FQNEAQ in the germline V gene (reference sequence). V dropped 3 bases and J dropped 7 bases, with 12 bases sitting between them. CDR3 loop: CASSFGGFGEAFF. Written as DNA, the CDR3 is TGTGCCAGCAGCTTCGGGGGTTTTGGTGAAGCTTTCTTT.

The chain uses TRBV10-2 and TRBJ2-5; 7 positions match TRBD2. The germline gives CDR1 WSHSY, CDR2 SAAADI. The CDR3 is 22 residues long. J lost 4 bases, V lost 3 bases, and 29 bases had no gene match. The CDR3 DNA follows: TGCGCCAGCAGTGATAAGCGCTTGGGGCGGGGGATAGGGGTCCAGTCGAGAGAGACCCAGTACTTC. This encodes CASSDKRLGRGIGVQSRETQYF.

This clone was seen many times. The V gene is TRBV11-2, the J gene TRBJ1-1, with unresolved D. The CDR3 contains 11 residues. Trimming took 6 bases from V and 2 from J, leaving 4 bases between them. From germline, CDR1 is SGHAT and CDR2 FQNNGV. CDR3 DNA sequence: TGTGCCAGCAGGGCCAACACTGAAGCTTTCTTT. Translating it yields CASRANTEAFF.